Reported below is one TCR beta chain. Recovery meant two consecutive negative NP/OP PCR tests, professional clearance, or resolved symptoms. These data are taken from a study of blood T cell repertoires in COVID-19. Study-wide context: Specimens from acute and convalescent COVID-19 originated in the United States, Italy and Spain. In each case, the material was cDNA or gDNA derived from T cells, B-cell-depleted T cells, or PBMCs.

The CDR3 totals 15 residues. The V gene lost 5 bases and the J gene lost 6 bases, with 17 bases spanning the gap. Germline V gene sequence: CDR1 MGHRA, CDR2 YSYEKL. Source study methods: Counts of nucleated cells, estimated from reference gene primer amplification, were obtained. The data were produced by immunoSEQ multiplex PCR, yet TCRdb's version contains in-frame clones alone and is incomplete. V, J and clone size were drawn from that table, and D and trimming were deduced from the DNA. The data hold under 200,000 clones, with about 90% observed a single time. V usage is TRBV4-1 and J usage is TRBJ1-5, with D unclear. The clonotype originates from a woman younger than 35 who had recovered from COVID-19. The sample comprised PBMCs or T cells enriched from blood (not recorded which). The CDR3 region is CASSGGGVGGQPQHF. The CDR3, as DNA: TGCGCCAGCAGCGGAGGAGGTGTGGGAGGTCAGCCCCAGCATTTT.